This T cell receptor (beta chain) was retrieved from a study of OX40 agonist ivuxolimab in advanced cancers. General notes on the study: The costimulatory receptor OX40 (CD134) was targeted by ivuxolimab, a fully human IgG2 agonistic monoclonal antibody. Intravenous ivuxolimab was administered to patients every 2 weeks at six dose levels: 0.01, 0.1, 0.3, 1.5, 3 and 10 mg/kg. Partial responses occurred in three dose-escalation patients: two with cutaneous melanoma and one with hepatocellular carcinoma. Patients were allowed to have had prior anti-PD-1, anti-PD-L1 or anti-CTLA-4 therapy, and approximately 43% of the dose-escalation patients had previously received checkpoint inhibitors. The paper covers the monotherapy dose-escalation part of the phase I ivuxolimab trial, which included N of about 50 patients. Peripheral TCRbeta sequencing aimed to test whether ivuxolimab altered TCR sequence diversity and caused clonal T-cell expansion. Among the roughly 52 dose-escalation patients, around 19 had hepatocellular carcinoma, about 15 melanoma, 9 renal cell carcinoma and 9 head and neck cancer. In the dose-escalation cohort, 82.7% of patients were male, and the mean age was 60 years with a range of about 20 to 80. What the research found in general, with its limitations: On average, CD8+ T cells showed more expanded clones than CD4+ T cells after ivuxolimab. Low levels of normalized T-cell clonal expansion were also seen in some patients who did not respond. In the 0.1-3.0 mg/kg groups, partial responders had among the lowest normalized peripheral clonal expansion, particularly in CD8+ T cells. The antigen specificity of the peripheral T cells that underwent clonal expansion was not determined. At doses of 0.1 to 3.0 mg/kg, clonal expansion of both CD4+ and CD8+ blood T cells was observed from baseline to week 6.

Patients with a history of autoimmune disease or receiving systemic immunosuppression were excluded from the trial. Peripheral blood for TCR sequencing was collected from all dose cohorts at baseline, on cycle 4 day 1, and on cycle 7 day 1. The samples were taken from a phase I, first-in-human, multicenter, open-label dose-escalation trial of ivuxolimab. Adults with locally advanced or metastatic head and neck squamous cell, hepatocellular, melanoma or renal cell carcinoma were enrolled in the trial. Before TCR sequencing, CD4+ T cells and CD8+ T cells from peripheral blood were sorted into separate populations. Genomic DNA was extracted from sorted cells for sequencing of the TCRbeta CDR3 region. The immunoSEQ Assay was used to sequence the TCRbeta CDR3 regions. TCRdb carries this immuneACCESS record with in-frame sequences only. Its versions omit some clonotypes, under half of them owing to an unresolved V gene in the studies checked, with the rest unexplained. For this sample the table gives 55,000 or so clones, of which about nine tenths were detected only once. Around 16% of the sample rests with the top ten.

CDR1 and CDR2, looked up from the germline V gene, are SGDLS and YYNGEE. Including cysteine and phenylalanine, the CDR3 has 15 amino acids. The read is trimmed to its CDR3 DNA, 45 bases read in frame from base 1. V lost 2 bases and J lost 0 bases; the stretch between them is 6 bases long. With regard to this clone: It lacks a known antigen. No qualities accompany the bases; no much larger clone lies one base away.

The chain was built from TRBV9 and TRBJ1-6, with the D gene not clear enough to name. This TCR came from an adult with an advanced solid tumor such as melanoma, head and neck, liver or kidney cancer. The sequenced sample was CD4+ or CD8+ T cells sorted from blood, obtained in a trial of the OX40 agonist ivuxolimab. The DNA reads as follows: TGTGCCAGCAGCGTCGCGAGCTCCTATAATTCACCCCTCCACTTT. It translates as CASSVASSYNSPLHF.